The rows below give T cell receptor beta chains drawn from one sample of a study of T cell repertoires in cytomegalovirus infection. TCRdb re-called the reads through MiXCR, storing one row per CDR3 protein. The data show 250,000 to 400,000 distinct CDR3 sequences, around a quarter seen once. Their specific antigens are unknown. This specimen was cultured PBMCs, taken from culture after CMV antigen stimulation. These receptors were obtained from a human donor in good health (CMV status not recorded). Some clones in this sample may be carry-over from other donors' samples. Each CDR3 is given with its conserved first and last residue. The D gene is left open where the match is weak. Not all rows give a size; the values are once, few, many and, for expanded clones, a class.

v_gene,d_gene,j_gene,len,abundance,CDR3aa,CDR3nt
TRBV28,-,TRBJ1-1,13,few,CASRRYMNTEAFF,TGTGCCAGCAGGAGGTATATGAACACTGAAGCTTTCTTT
TRBV7-6,-,TRBJ1-4,15,few,CASSPPGPDWEKLFF,TGTGCCAGCAGCCCGCCCGGCCCAGACTGGGAAAAACTGTTTTTT
TRBV5-1,TRBD2,TRBJ2-1,13,-,CASSLGTSDEQFF,TGCGCCAGCAGCTTGGGGACTAGCGATGAGCAGTTCTTC
TRBV18,TRBD1,TRBJ1-1,15,-,CASSPQGAENTEAFF,TGTGCCAGCTCACCACAGGGGGCGGAGAACACTGAAGCTTTCTTT
TRBV20-1,-,TRBJ1-6,14,few,CSALTDSDNSPLHF,TGCAGTGCTCTGACCGACAGCGATAATTCACCCCTCCACTTT
TRBV6-2/TRBV6-3,TRBD2,TRBJ2-1,17,many,CASSFRTSGTPGNEQFF,TGTGCCAGCAGTTTTAGGACTAGCGGGACGCCTGGCAATGAGCAGTTCTTC
TRBV5-4,TRBD2,TRBJ2-1,15,-,CASSGGTSGLNEQFF,TGTGCCAGCAGCGGAGGGACTAGCGGTCTCAATGAGCAGTTCTTC
TRBV20-1,-,TRBJ1-1,12,-,CSARGPNTEAFF,TGCAGTGCTAGGGGACCGAACACTGAAGCTTTCTTT
TRBV2,-,TRBJ2-5,16,-,CASSVSGPRYQETQYF,TGTGCCAGCAGTGTTAGTGGCCCCCGGTACCAAGAGACCCAGTACTTC
TRBV12-3/TRBV12-4,-,TRBJ2-1,15,-,CATNNQAESYNEQFF,TGTGCCACCAACAACCAGGCGGAGAGCTACAATGAGCAGTTCTTC
TRBV19,-,TRBJ1-5,18,-,CASSTPFEGLGSNQPQHF,TGTGCCAGTAGTACGCCTTTTGAGGGACTAGGCAGCAATCAGCCCCAGCATTTT
TRBV6-1,-,TRBJ1-5,13,few,CASSEQREGPQHF,TGTGCCAGCAGTGAACAACGGGAGGGGCCCCAGCATTTT
TRBV19,TRBD2,TRBJ2-3,17,-,CASSPQGLAGATDTQYF,TGTGCCAGTAGTCCCCAAGGACTAGCGGGAGCCACAGATACGCAGTATTTT
TRBV7-6,TRBD1,TRBJ2-1,14,-,CASSLDRGGDEQFF,TGTGCCAGCTCCTTGGACAGGGGGGGCGATGAGCAGTTCTTC
TRBV7-2,-,TRBJ2-7,14,many,CASSQGLVHYEQYF,TGTGCCAGCAGCCAGGGATTAGTACACTACGAGCAGTACTTC
TRBV20-1,-,TRBJ2-3,14,-,CSAKWTAKGDTQYF,TGCAGTGCTAAGTGGACGGCTAAAGGAGATACGCAGTATTTT
TRBV7-2,-,TRBJ1-2,12,-,CASSPPGAGYTF,TGTGCCAGCAGCCCGCCCGGGGCGGGCTACACCTTC
TRBV4-3,-,TRBJ2-1,16,-,CASSQDARGGYNEQFF,TGCGCCAGCAGCCAAGATGCCAGGGGGGGCTACAATGAGCAGTTCTTC
TRBV4-2,-,TRBJ2-7,15,few,CASSQMPGPSYEQYF,TGTGCCAGCAGCCAAATGCCGGGCCCCAGCTACGAGCAGTACTTC
TRBV20-1,-,TRBJ2-5,13,-,CSASIPEWETQYF,TGCAGTGCTAGTATTCCCGAATGGGAGACCCAGTACTTC
TRBV10-1,TRBD2,TRBJ2-1,13,few,CASSYRLANEQFF,TGCGCCAGCAGTTACCGACTAGCGAATGAGCAGTTCTTC
TRBV7-2,-,TRBJ1-1,14,many,CASSLASTNTEAFF,TGTGCCAGCAGCTTAGCGTCTACGAACACTGAAGCTTTCTTT
TRBV29-1,TRBD2,TRBJ2-1,14,once,CSVGRGGRDNEQFF,TGCAGCGTGGGCCGGGGCGGGAGGGACAATGAGCAGTTCTTC
TRBV7-2,-,TRBJ2-7,13,many,CASSLSGGYEQYF,TGTGCCAGCAGCTTAAGCGGCGGCTACGAGCAGTACTTC
TRBV7-2,TRBD1,TRBJ1-1,16,many,CASSSRPGTGHTEAFF,TGTGCCAGCAGCTCTCGCCCTGGGACAGGTCACACTGAAGCTTTCTTT
TRBV9,-,TRBJ2-3,16,-,CASSVLGGGSTDTQYF,TGTGCCAGCAGCGTACTCGGAGGCGGGAGCACAGATACGCAGTATTTT
TRBV15,TRBD2,TRBJ2-1,16,few,CATSREGLAAHNEQFF,TGTGCCACCAGCAGGGAGGGACTAGCCGCCCACAATGAGCAGTTCTTC
TRBV5-1,TRBD2,TRBJ2-1,15,few,CASSLVWEGKNEQFF,TGCGCCAGCAGCTTGGTGTGGGAGGGCAAGAATGAGCAGTTCTTC
TRBV11-3,TRBD1,TRBJ2-1,14,many,CASSRQSTGAEQFF,TGTGCCAGCAGTCGCCAATCGACAGGGGCTGAGCAGTTCTTC
TRBV11-2,TRBD2,TRBJ2-3,16,-,CASSRTSGRAGDTQYF,TGTGCCAGCAGCCGTACTAGCGGGAGGGCCGGTGATACGCAGTATTTT
TRBV29-1,-,TRBJ2-7,14,-,CSVDKGDGTYEQYF,TGCAGCGTTGATAAAGGGGACGGAACCTACGAGCAGTACTTC
TRBV6-5,TRBD2,TRBJ2-3,21,few,CASSYSPGLAGDLRRADTQYF,TGTGCCAGCAGTTACTCGCCGGGACTAGCGGGAGACCTGAGACGTGCAGATACGCAGTATTTT
TRBV12-3/TRBV12-4,TRBD1,TRBJ1-1,17,many,CASRTRQGWIGNTEAFF,TGTGCCAGCAGGACGCGACAGGGGTGGATAGGAAACACTGAAGCTTTCTTT
TRBV5-4,TRBD1,TRBJ1-4,16,-,CASSLLTGGTNEKLFF,TGTGCCAGCAGCCTACTCACAGGGGGAACTAATGAAAAACTGTTTTTT
TRBV9,-,TRBJ2-5,15,few,CASSEGRSWQETQYF,TGTGCCAGCAGTGAGGGAAGGTCGTGGCAAGAGACCCAGTACTTC
TRBV7-9,-,TRBJ1-5,14,-,CASSLDSGFQPQHF,TGTGCCAGCAGCTTGGATTCAGGGTTCCAGCCCCAGCATTTT
TRBV6-1,-,TRBJ2-1,14,few,CASRDSGSYNEQFF,TGTGCCAGCCGAGACTCCGGGAGCTACAATGAGCAGTTCTTC
TRBV28,-,TRBJ1-4,15,-,CASRGKGTTNEKLFF,TGTGCCAGCAGGGGGAAAGGGACAACTAATGAAAAACTGTTTTTT